This TCR beta chain emerged from a study of T-cell reconstitution after alpha-beta-depleted transplantation in children. Preparing the TCRbeta library involved the use of unique molecular identifiers. Via MiXCR, TCRdb re-called the PCR reads, giving one row per CDR3 protein. The table lists 450,000 to 600,000 distinct CDR3 sequences, about 33% of them singletons, with 2% to 3% in the top ten. Germline values: CDR1 DFQATT, CDR2 SNEGSKA (reference sequence). Unmatched junction bases numbered 12, after V lost 6 bases and J lost 8 bases. There are 14 residues in the CDR3. Specimen: PBMCs from the stem cell graft donor, collected from the stem cell graft. The sequence was collected from a human donor who donated a stem cell graft to a child with aplastic anemia. This chain uses TRBV20-1 with TRBJ1-4, with 7 bases matching TRBD1. The CDR3 sequence is CSARTGTADEKLFF. The CDR3 bases are TGCAGTGCAAGAACCGGGACAGCAGACGAAAAACTGTTTTTT.